The 5 T cell receptor beta chains reported below all come from one sample, sequenced in a study of cytomegalovirus exposure and HLA in healthy donors. The primer mix had 60 Vbeta and 13 Jbeta primers. Data came from immunoSEQ multiplex PCR; TCRdb stores just in-frame clones and leaves some out. The profile covers roughly 100,000 clones, with around 10% appearing a single time and under 6.5% taken by the ten largest. Sequences were obtained from PBMCs. The receptor source for this set is a man in his forties in good health and CMV-seropositive.

This clone showed up just a few times. The gene calls are TRBV5-1 and TRBJ1-1; a weak D match, TRBD1 (5 bases). The V gene's germline CDR1 is SGHRS and CDR2 YFSETQ. The CDR3 is 15 residues long. V was clipped by 0 bases and J by 5 bases, with 14 bases between them. The CDR3 nucleotides are TGCGCCAGCAGCTTGGCCGAAGGGGTTGAAACTGAAGCTTTCTTT. This translates into CASSLAEGVETEAFF.

The rearrangement uses TRBV7-6 and TRBJ2-7; TRBD1 aligns across 9 bases. The CDR3 has 16 amino acids. Germline CDR1 and CDR2: SGHVS and FNYEAQ. The V gene end was trimmed by 4 bases and the J gene end by 2 bases; junction bases not matched to a gene: 9. CDR3 DNA sequence: TGTGCCAGCAGCTATCCGGGACAGGGCAAACCCTACGAGCAGTACTTC. Translation gives CASSYPGQGKPYEQYF. Full variable domain (rest looked up from reference TRBV7-6 and TRBJ2-7): GAGVSQSPRYKVTKRGQDVALRCDPISGHVSLYWYRQALGQGPEFLTYFNYEAQQDKSGLPNDRFSAERPEGSISTLTIQRTEQRDSAMYRCASSYPGQGKPYEQYFGPGTRLTVT.

The V and J genes are TRBV11-3 and TRBJ2-1, with 11 bases that match TRBD2. CDR1 is SGHNT and CDR2 is YENEEA in the germline V gene. The trim removed 5 bases at V and 7 bases at J, leaving 16 bases unmatched. The CDR3 length is 18 residues. CDR3 nucleotides: TGTGCCAGCAGCCCTTACGCCGGCCGACTAGCGGGATTAAATGAGCAGTTCTTC. This codes for CASSPYAGRLAGLNEQFF.

The chain links TRBV19 to TRBJ1-1, with D perhaps matching TRBD1 (5 bases). V lost 1 base and J lost 4, with 7 bases in between. Germline V lookup: CDR1 LNHDA, CDR2 SQIVND (reference sequence). This CDR3 comprises 13 residues. The CDR3 here is CASSIADSTEAFF. The CDR3 nucleotides are TGTGCCAGTAGTATAGCAGACAGCACTGAAGCTTTCTTT.

The chain uses TRBV5-1 and TRBJ2-7; 8 bases are a match to TRBD2. CDR3 size: 15 residues. V shed 1 base, J shed 2 bases, and the junction held 5 bases outside the gene matches. Germline CDR1 reads SGHRS; CDR2 reads YFSETQ. CDR3 residues: CASSLTGREPYEQYF. In nucleotides, the CDR3 is TGCGCCAGCAGCTTGACCGGGAGGGAACCCTACGAGCAGTACTTC.